This entry describes one TCR beta chain. Its target is unknown. This sample stems from a study of long-term antiretroviral therapy in people with HIV. Study results and caveats: Narrower CDR3 length ranges marked HIV repertoires relative to controls.

This was the immunoSEQ v3.0 assay at survey level. Only in-frame clones appear in the TCRdb table, and some are missing; sequencing was by immunoSEQ multiplex PCR. The sample carries around 27,000 clones, almost 90% recorded once. V lost 1 base to trimming and J lost 7 bases, with 5 bases between them. The CDR3 consists of 11 residues. Looked up from germline, CDR1 is PRHDT and CDR2 is FYEKMQ (reference sequence). This TCR came from a young man with HIV. The chain has TRBV13 and TRBJ2-7; D uncertain. The sample here was unsorted PBMCs, taken more than 4.3 years after starting antiretroviral therapy. In DNA form, the CDR3 reads TGTGCCAGCAGCTTAGCGGGTGAGCAGTACTTC. Translation: CASSLAGEQYF.